The source of this TCR beta chain is a study of technical replicates of blood from four donors (dated by TCRdb to 2017 to 2019). As encoded in the germline V gene (reference sequence), CDR1 is LNHDA while CDR2 is SQIVND. V and J are truncated by 4 bases and 2 bases respectively, leaving an intervening sequence of 9 bases. From cysteine to phenylalanine, the CDR3 is 13 amino acids long. The sequence is cut down to CDR3 DNA, 39 bases in frame from base 1. Notes on this clone: Its binding antigen is unknown. There are no base qualities to consult, and no much larger clone falls within one base.

The library was generated by the immunoSEQ multiplex PCR assay. TCRdb re-hosts the immuneACCESS table, in-frame sequences only. Its copies lack some clones; in the studies checked, an unresolved V gene accounts for under half of them, and the cause for the rest is not known. The table for this sample lists about 57,000 clones; around 93% of them were counted only once. The ten biggest clones cover less than 4.5% of the sample. The TCR was taken from a human donor in good health. Some clones in this sample may be carry-over from other donors' samples. The source material was PBMCs. Here the chain combines TRBV19 and TRBJ2-7; the D gene is perhaps TRBD1, from 5 matching bases. Here the CDR3 is given as CASSKTAAYEQYF. The DNA is as follows: TGTGCCAGTAGTAAGACAGCAGCCTACGAGCAGTACTTC.